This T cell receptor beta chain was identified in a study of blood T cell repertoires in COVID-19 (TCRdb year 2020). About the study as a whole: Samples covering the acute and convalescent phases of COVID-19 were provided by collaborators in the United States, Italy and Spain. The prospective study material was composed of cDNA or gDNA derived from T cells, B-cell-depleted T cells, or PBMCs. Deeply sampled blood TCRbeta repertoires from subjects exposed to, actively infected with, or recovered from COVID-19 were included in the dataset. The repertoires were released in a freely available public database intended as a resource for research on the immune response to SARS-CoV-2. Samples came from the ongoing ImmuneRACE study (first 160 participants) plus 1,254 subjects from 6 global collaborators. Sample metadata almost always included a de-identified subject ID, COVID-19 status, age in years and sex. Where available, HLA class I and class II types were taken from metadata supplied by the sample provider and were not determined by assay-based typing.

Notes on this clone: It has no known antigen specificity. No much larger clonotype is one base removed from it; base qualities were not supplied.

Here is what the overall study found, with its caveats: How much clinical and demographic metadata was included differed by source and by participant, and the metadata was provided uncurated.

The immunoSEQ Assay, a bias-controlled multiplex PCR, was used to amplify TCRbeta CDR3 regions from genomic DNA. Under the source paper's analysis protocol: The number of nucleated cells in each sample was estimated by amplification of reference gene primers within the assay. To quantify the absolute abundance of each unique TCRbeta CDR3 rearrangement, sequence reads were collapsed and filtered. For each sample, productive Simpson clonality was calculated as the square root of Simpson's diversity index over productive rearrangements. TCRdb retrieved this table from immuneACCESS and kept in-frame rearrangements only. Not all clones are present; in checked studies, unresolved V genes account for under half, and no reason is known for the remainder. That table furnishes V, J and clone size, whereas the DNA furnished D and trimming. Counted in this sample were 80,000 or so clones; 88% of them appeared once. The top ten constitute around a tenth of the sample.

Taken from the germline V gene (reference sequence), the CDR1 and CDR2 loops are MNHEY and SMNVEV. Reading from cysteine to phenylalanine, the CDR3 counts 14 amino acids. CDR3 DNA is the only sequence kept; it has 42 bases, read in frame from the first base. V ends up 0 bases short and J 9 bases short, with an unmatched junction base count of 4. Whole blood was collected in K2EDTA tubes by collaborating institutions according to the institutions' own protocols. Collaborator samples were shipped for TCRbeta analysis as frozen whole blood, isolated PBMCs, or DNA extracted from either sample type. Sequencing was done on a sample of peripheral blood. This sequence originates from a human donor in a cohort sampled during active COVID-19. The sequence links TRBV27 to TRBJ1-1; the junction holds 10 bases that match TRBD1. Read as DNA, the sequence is TGTGCCAGCAGTTTATCACCGGGACAGGGGAAAGCTTTCTTT. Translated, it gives CASSLSPGQGKAFF.